This TCR beta chain derives from a study of T cells in Graves' hyperthyroidism and ophthalmopathy. General observations from the study: Ophthalmopathy and stable hyperthyroidism were separated by a 13 V-J model.

This clonotype was recorded a few times. Its specificity is not known. V lost 0 bases and J 3 bases, leaving 20 bases between the germline ends. From germline, CDR1 is LGHNT and CDR2 FRNRAP. The CDR3 consists of 19 residues. Orbital computed tomography and thyroid ultrasound, together with serum TRAb and thyroxine and clinical symptoms, were used for diagnoses. What was amplified from RNA transcripts were TCR beta CDR3 regions. First-round RT-PCR of the TCR CDR3 relied on the HTBI primer set. One entry per CDR3 protein, called by TCRdb with MiXCR from the multiplex PCR reads. The sample has some 400,000 distinct CDR3 sequences, less than 15% seen once.

Sequencing was done on a sample of blood. The chain carries TRBV12-5 and TRBJ1-4; D is unclear. The clonotype originates from a young man with Graves' hyperthyroidism that later progressed to Graves' ophthalmopathy. CDR3 region: CASGLVSTGEAGANEKLFF. CDR3 coding DNA: TGTGCTAGTGGTTTGGTATCTACCGGCGAGGCAGGCGCTAATGAAAAACTGTTTTTT.